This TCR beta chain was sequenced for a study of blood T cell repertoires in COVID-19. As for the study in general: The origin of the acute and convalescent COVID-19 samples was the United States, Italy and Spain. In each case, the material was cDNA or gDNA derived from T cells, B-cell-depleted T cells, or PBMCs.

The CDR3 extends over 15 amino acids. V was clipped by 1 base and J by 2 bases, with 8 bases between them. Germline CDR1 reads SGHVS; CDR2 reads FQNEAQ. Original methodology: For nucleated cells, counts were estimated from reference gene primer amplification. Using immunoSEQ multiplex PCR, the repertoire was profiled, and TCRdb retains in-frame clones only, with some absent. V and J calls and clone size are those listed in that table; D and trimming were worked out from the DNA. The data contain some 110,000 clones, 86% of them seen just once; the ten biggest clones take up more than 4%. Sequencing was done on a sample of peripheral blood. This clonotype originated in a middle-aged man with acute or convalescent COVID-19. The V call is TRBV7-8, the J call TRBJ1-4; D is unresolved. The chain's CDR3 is CASSLVGITNEKLFF. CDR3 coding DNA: TGTGCCAGCAGCTTAGTCGGGATTACTAATGAAAAACTGTTTTTT.